This entry features one TCR beta chain sequence. Antigen: not known. This CDR3 has 15 residues. The V and J ends lost 4 bases and 4 bases respectively, with 16 bases between them. CDR1 is SGHRS and CDR2 is YFSETQ in the germline V gene. This sample was taken from a study of OX40 agonist ivuxolimab in advanced cancers. General study results and limits: Normalized T-cell clonal expansion was also low in a subset of nonresponders. Partial responders dosed at 0.1-3.0 mg/kg displayed clonal expansion ranking among the lowest.

Clones were read by immunoSEQ multiplex PCR, and TCRdb kept only the in-frame ones, dropping some. The sample records more than 75,000 clones, roughly nine tenths being singletons. The clonotype was recovered from an adult with an advanced solid tumor such as melanoma, head and neck, liver or kidney cancer. This chain joins TRBV5-1 and TRBJ2-3; D may match TRBD1 or TRBD2 (5 bases each). This material consisted of CD4+ or CD8+ T cells sorted from blood, taken in a trial of the OX40 agonist ivuxolimab. CDR3 nucleotides: TGCGCCAGCAGCCTCGGGACCGTCGGCGCAGATACGCAGTATTTT. Translating gives CASSLGTVGADTQYF.